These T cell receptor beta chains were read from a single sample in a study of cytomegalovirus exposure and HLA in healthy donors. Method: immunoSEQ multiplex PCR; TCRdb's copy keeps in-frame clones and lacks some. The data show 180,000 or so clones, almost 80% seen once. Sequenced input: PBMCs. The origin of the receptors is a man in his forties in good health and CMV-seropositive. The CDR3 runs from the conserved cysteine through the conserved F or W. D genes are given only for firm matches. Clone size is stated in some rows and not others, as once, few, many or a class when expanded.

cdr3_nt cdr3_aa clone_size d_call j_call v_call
TGTGCCATCAGTGACATCGGACAGGGCTACCCCTACGAGCAGTACTTC CAISDIGQGYPYEQYF - TRBD1 TRBJ2-7 TRBV10-3
TGTGCCAGTAGTAGGGACAGTATAGCAACTAATGAAAAACTGTTTTTT CASSRDSIATNEKLFF - TRBD1 TRBJ1-4 TRBV19
TGTGCCACCAGCAAGGTCGCGACTAGAGACACCGGGGAGCTGTTTTTT CATSKVATRDTGELFF few - TRBJ2-2 TRBV15
TGTGCCAGCAGTGACTTCGGGACTAGTATGCAGTACTTC CASSDFGTSMQYF - TRBD2 TRBJ2-7 TRBV6-1
TGCGCCAGCAGCTGGACGACAGGGTTCAGCACCGGGGAGCTGTTTTTT CASSWTTGFSTGELFF - TRBD1 TRBJ2-2 TRBV5-1
TGCGCCAGCAGCTTGTATGGGACTAGCGGGAGGTTGGGCGAGCAGTACTTC CASSLYGTSGRLGEQYF - TRBD2 TRBJ2-7 TRBV5-1
TGTGCCAGCAGCTTAGGCGGACAGTTCACTGAAGCTTTCTTT CASSLGGQFTEAFF - - TRBJ1-1 TRBV7-2
TGTGCCAGCTCCCGGGACAGCATGAACACTGAAGCTTTCTTT CASSRDSMNTEAFF - TRBD1 TRBJ1-1 TRBV7-3
TGCGCCAGCAGCTCTCGGACAGGCGTAATGAGGGAACTGTTTTTT CASSSRTGVMRELFF once TRBD1 TRBJ1-4 TRBV5-1
TGTGCCAGCAGCTTGCGGGGGATGAACACTGAAGCTTTCTTT CASSLRGMNTEAFF once - TRBJ1-1 TRBV5-4
TGTGCCAGCAGTTTGGACAGGGGGGGATCTGGGGCCAACGTCCTGACTTTC CASSLDRGGSGANVLTF - TRBD1 TRBJ2-6 TRBV28
TGTGCCAGCAGCCCCCGGGAGGGCCACTCCAATGAGCAGTTCTTC CASSPREGHSNEQFF - TRBD2 TRBJ2-1 TRBV27
TGCGCCAGCAGCCCCGGACAGGGACGAAACGAGCAGTACTTC CASSPGQGRNEQYF - TRBD1 TRBJ2-7 TRBV5-1
TGCGCCAGCAGCCCTGAGAGCGGGAACTACAATGAGCAGTTCTTC CASSPESGNYNEQFF - TRBD2 TRBJ2-1 TRBV5-1
TGTGCCAGCAGCTTGGCCACAGGCCGGAGCGCTTTCTTT CASSLATGRSAFF few - TRBJ1-1 TRBV5-5
TGTGCCAGCAGTTCCCCCCCATATGGCTACACCTTC CASSSPPYGYTF - - TRBJ1-2 TRBV28
TGTGCCAGCAGCTCCATCGGGGTGGAGGGAAACACCATATATTTT CASSSIGVEGNTIYF - - TRBJ1-3 TRBV5-4
TGCGCCAGCAGCCAAACGATTCTGGGGGCCAACGGCCTGACTTTC CASSQTILGANGLTF - - TRBJ2-6 TRBV4-1
TGTGCCAGCCGAATAGAAGGGAGATCATGGAACACTGAAGCTTTCTTT CASRIEGRSWNTEAFF - - TRBJ1-1 TRBV19
TGCGCCAGCAGTGACAGGGTGAATGGCTACACCTTC CASSDRVNGYTF - TRBD1 TRBJ1-2 TRBV6-1
TGTGCCAGCAGACAGCAGGGGAACACCGGGGAGCTGTTTTTT CASRQQGNTGELFF - - TRBJ2-2 TRBV6-5
TGTGCCAGCAGCCCCATAGGGGAAGTTCGAGATACGCAGTATTTT CASSPIGEVRDTQYF - - TRBJ2-3 TRBV7-3
TGTGCCAGCAGCCAAGGCAGGGGACGCAATCAGCCCCAGCATTTT CASSQGRGRNQPQHF - - TRBJ1-5 TRBV14
TGTGCCACCGGAGGGGATGTTAACACCGGGGAGCTGTTTTTT CATGGDVNTGELFF - - TRBJ2-2 TRBV19
TGTGCCAGTAGTACCGACAGGGGCCATGGCTACACCTTC CASSTDRGHGYTF few TRBD1 TRBJ1-2 TRBV19
TGTGCCAGCAGCTTAACGCGGCTTGCGTCCTCTGGGGCCAACGGCCTGACTTTC CASSLTRLASSGANGLTF - - TRBJ2-6 TRBV7-8
TGTGCCAGCAGCTGGGACAGGGGACAGCCCCAGCATTTT CASSWDRGQPQHF - TRBD1 TRBJ1-5 TRBV6-5
TGTGCCAGCAGCCCCCTGGGACAAGGAGACAACGAGCAGTACTTC CASSPLGQGDNEQYF - - TRBJ2-7 TRBV14
TGCAGCTTTGGTAGGGGGACAGGGGACGATGAGCAGTTCTTC CSFGRGTGDDEQFF few TRBD1 TRBJ2-1 TRBV29-1
TGTGCCAGCAGTCAACAGGGAGGGGAGACCCAGTACTTC CASSQQGGETQYF - - TRBJ2-5 TRBV2
TGCGCCAGCAGCTTGATAGCGGGGAGCTCCTACGAGCAGTACTTC CASSLIAGSSYEQYF - TRBD2 TRBJ2-7 TRBV5-1
TGCGCCAGCAGCCGACAGGGAACCGATACGCAGTATTTT CASSRQGTDTQYF - TRBD1 TRBJ2-3 TRBV5-1
TGTGCCAGCAGTGCGCAGGGGAACACTGAAGCTTTCTTT CASSAQGNTEAFF - - TRBJ1-1 TRBV14
TGTGCCAGCAGTTTGTCCGTGAACACTGAAGCTTTCTTT CASSLSVNTEAFF few - TRBJ1-1 TRBV28
TGTGCTAGCAGCTTAAGAGTGAATTCCGAGCAGTACTTC CASSLRVNSEQYF - - TRBJ2-7 TRBV7-7
TGTGCCAGCAGTTCCTGGGCGGGAGGAGAGACCCAGTACTTC CASSSWAGGETQYF - TRBD2 TRBJ2-5 TRBV6-5
TGCAGCGTTGCGACAGCGGGGAGCACAGATACGCAGTATTTT CSVATAGSTDTQYF - TRBD2 TRBJ2-3 TRBV29-1
TGTGCCAGCAGCTTAGTAGATAGGGGGAACACTGAAGCTTTCTTT CASSLVDRGNTEAFF - - TRBJ1-1 TRBV7-8
TGCGCCAGCAGCCGGGACAGGGAGGACGCCTACGAGCAGTACTTC CASSRDREDAYEQYF - TRBD1 TRBJ2-7 TRBV5-1
TGTGCCAGCAGACGAGGCGGGGGAGGTCAGCCCCAGCATTTT CASRRGGGGQPQHF - - TRBJ1-5 TRBV6-5
TGTGCCAGCAGTGACTCGACCTCCTCGGGGGAGCAGTTCTTC CASSDSTSSGEQFF few - TRBJ2-1 TRBV6-4
TGTGCCAGCAGCTTAGCCATTAGTAGGGGGACCCAGGCCAAAAACATTCAGTACTTC CASSLAISRGTQAKNIQYF - - TRBJ2-4 TRBV7-8
TGTGCCAGCAGTGCCCAAAACCAAGGGAGAGATACGCAGTATTTT CASSAQNQGRDTQYF - - TRBJ2-3 TRBV6-4
TGTGCCAGCAGCTTAGCTGGGACAGGTGAGCGGGCACAGTTCTTC CASSLAGTGERAQFF - TRBD1 TRBJ2-1 TRBV7-9
TGCGCCAGCAGCCTCGGACATTTTACTTCCTACAATGAGCAGTTCTTC CASSLGHFTSYNEQFF - - TRBJ2-1 TRBV5-1
TGTGCCATCAGTGTAGGTAGCGGGAGGCCACGAAGCTCCTACAATGAGCAGTTCTTC CAISVGSGRPRSSYNEQFF - TRBD2 TRBJ2-1 TRBV10-3
TGTGCCAGCAGCTTAGATACCTACGAGCAGTACTTC CASSLDTYEQYF - - TRBJ2-7 TRBV7-2
TGTGCCAGCAGCACCCTGACTAGCGGGAGGACCGATATTTCCTACGAGCAGTACTTC CASSTLTSGRTDISYEQYF - TRBD2 TRBJ2-7 TRBV7-4
TGTGCCAGCAGTTACTCCCGGACTTCGAACACTGAAGCTTTCTTT CASSYSRTSNTEAFF - - TRBJ1-1 TRBV6-5
TGTGCCAGCAGCTTAGGACAAGGTGGCTACACCTTC CASSLGQGGYTF - - TRBJ1-2 TRBV7-9
TGTGCCAGTGGACGCGGGGGGGATACCCACGAGCAGTACTTC CASGRGGDTHEQYF few TRBD2 TRBJ2-7 TRBV19